The clone carrying this TCR beta chain was seen more than once but under ten times. The source of the sample is a study of regulatory T cells in long-lasting Graves disease. For TCR beta, libraries came from iRepertoire HTBI primers and Arm-PCR of CDR3 regions. In TCRdb, the multiplex PCR reads were re-called with MiXCR into one record per CDR3 protein. Counted here are hundreds of thousands of distinct CDR3 sequences, approximately 13% occurring once; the ten biggest clones make up 10%. As for time point: newly diagnosed GD, antithyroid drugs for less than 3 months. The TCR library was made from RNA that had been extracted from PBMCs in TRIzol. V lost 5 bases, J lost 0 bases, and 11 bases lay in between. This CDR3 spans 15 amino acids. Germline loops: CDR1 MDHEN, CDR2 SYDVKM. This sample also appeared in a second study, on T cells in Graves' hyperthyroidism and ophthalmopathy. That study reports: In the first-round RT-PCR of the TCR CDR3, the HTBI primer set was used.

V is TRBV28 and J is TRBJ1-3; no reliable D call. The specimen comprised peripheral blood mononuclear cells (PBMCs), sampled at new diagnosis, from a patient treated with antithyroid drugs. The receptor was isolated from a man in his thirties or forties with Graves disease. The CDR3 nucleotides are TGTGCCAGCAGTCCGGGCCGGCCCTCTGGAAACACCATATATTTT. It yields the protein CASSPGRPSGNTIYF. Full variable domain (missing parts from reference TRBV28 and TRBJ1-3): DVKVTQSSRYLVKRTGEKVFLECVQDMDHENMFWYRQDPGLGLRLIYFSYDVKMKEKGDIPEGYSVSREKKERFSLILESASTNQTSMYLCASSPGRPSGNTIYFGEGSWLTVV.